The T cell receptor beta chain under discussion was sequenced for a study of T cells in Graves' hyperthyroidism and ophthalmopathy. Study conclusions and caveats: Most clonotypes that expanded in the thyroid above 0.001 also showed up in blood.

This CDR3 spans 11 amino acids. With 7 bases removed from V and 3 bases from J, the gap between germline ends came to 9 bases. Germline V lookup: CDR1 DFQATT, CDR2 SNEGSKA (reference sequence). RNA transcripts served as the template for amplifying TCR beta CDR3 regions. HTBI primers were the set used in a first-round RT-PCR of the TCR CDR3. One entry per CDR3 protein results from TCRdb running MiXCR on the multiplex PCR reads. The sample lists 300,000 to 350,000 distinct CDR3 sequences, 21% occurring once. Stable hyperthyroidism: no ophthalmopathy progression over 18 months of follow-up. Each diagnosis was grounded in clinical symptoms, serum thyroxine and TRAb, thyroid ultrasound, and orbital computed tomography. Using approximately 10 ml of fresh peripheral blood, PBMCs were prepared. A remark on this clonotype: Its antigen is not known.

The chain combines TRBV20-1 with TRBJ2-5; D is perhaps TRBD1 (5 bases). The TCR sequence derives from a woman in her forties or fifties with Graves' hyperthyroidism. Sequencing was carried out using blood. CDR3 bases: TGCAGTGAAGGGGCCGAAGAGACCCAGTACTTC. This encodes CSEGAEETQYF.